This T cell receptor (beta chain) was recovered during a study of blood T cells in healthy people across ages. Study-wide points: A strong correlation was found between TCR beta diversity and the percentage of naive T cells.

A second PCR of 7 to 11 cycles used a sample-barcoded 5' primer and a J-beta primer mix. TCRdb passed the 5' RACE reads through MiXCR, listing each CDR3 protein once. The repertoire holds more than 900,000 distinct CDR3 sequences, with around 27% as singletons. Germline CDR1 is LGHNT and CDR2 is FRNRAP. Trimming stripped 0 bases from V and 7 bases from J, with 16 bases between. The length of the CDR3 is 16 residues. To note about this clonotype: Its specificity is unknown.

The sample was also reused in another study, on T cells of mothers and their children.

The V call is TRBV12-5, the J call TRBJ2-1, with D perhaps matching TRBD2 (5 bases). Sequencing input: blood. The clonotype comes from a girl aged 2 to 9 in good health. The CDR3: CASGLVLAEARNEQFF. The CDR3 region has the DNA TGTGCTAGTGGTTTGGTACTCGCGGAGGCTCGGAATGAGCAGTTCTTC.